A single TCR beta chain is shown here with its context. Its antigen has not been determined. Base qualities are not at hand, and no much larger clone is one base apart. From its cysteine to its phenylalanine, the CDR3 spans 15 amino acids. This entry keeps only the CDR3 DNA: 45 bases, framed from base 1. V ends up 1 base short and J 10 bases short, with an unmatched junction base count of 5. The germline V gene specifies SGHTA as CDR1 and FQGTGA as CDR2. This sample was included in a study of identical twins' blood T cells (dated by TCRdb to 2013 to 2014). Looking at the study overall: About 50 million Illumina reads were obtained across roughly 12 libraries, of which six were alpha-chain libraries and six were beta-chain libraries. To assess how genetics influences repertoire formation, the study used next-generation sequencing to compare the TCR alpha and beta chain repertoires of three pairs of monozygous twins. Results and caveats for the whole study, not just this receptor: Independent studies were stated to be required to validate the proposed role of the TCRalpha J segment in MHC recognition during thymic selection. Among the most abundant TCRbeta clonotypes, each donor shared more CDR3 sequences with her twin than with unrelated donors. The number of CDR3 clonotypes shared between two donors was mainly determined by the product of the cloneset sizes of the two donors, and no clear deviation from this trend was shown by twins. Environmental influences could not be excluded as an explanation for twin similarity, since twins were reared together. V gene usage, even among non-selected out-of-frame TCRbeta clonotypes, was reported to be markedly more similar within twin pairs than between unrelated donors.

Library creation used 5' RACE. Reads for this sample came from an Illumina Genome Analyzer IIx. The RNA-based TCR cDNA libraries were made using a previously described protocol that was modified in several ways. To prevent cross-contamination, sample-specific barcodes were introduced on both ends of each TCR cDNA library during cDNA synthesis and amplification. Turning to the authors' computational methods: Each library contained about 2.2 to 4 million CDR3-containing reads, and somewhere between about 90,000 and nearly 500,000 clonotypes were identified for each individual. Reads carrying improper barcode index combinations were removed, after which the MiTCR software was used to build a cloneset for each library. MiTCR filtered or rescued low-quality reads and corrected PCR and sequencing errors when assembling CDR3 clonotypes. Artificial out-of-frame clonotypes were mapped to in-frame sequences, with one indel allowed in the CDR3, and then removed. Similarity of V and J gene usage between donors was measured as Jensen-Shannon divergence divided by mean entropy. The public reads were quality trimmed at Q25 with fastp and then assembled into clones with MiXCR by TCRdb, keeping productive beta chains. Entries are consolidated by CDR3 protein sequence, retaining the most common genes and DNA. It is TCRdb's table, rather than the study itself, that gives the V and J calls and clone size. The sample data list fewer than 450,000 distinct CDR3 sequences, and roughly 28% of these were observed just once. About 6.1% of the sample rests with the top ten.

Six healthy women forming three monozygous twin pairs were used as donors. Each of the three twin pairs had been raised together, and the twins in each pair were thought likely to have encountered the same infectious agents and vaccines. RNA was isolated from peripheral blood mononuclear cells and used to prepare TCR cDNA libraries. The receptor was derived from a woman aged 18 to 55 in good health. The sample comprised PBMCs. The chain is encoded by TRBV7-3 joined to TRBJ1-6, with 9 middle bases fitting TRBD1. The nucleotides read TGTGCCAGCAGCTTAAGTCGACAGGGGGTCTCACCCCTCCACTTT. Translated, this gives CASSLSRQGVSPLHF. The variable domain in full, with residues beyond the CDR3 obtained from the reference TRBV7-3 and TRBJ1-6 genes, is GAGVSQTPSNKVTEKGKYVELRCDPISGHTALYWYRQSLGQGPEFLIYFQGTGAADDSGLPNDRFFAVRPEGSVSTLKIQRTERGDSAVYLCASSLSRQGVSPLHFGNGTRLTVT.